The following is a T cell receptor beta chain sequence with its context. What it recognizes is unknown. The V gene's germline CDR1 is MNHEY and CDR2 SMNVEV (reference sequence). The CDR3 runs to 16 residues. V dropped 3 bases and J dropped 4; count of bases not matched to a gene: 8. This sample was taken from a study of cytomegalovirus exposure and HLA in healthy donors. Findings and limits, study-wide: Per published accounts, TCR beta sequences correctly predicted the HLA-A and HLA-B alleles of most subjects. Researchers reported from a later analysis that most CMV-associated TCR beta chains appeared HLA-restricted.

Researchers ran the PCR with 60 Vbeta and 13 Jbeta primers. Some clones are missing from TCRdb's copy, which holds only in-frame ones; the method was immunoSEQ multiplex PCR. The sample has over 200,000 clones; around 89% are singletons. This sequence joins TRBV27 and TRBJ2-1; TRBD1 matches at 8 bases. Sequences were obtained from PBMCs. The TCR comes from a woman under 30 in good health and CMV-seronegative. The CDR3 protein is CASSLGWGQVYNEQFF. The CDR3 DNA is TGTGCCAGCAGTTTGGGATGGGGACAGGTATACAATGAGCAGTTCTTC.